This T cell receptor (beta chain) was identified in a study of blood T cell repertoires in COVID-19. Study context: Material from acute and convalescent COVID-19 was sourced from the United States, Italy and Spain.

Repertoires were generated with immunoSEQ multiplex PCR, while TCRdb's copy carries only in-frame clones and drops some. The data show a few hundred thousand clones, with approximately 85% seen just once and over 7% held by the top ten. The TCR sequence derives from an elderly woman with COVID-19, enrolled during active disease. The sequenced sample was peripheral blood.

CDR3 in DNA: TGCAGCGTTGCGAGGGCCCTCGGTGGCTACACCTTC. Its protein product is CSVARALGGYTF. This sequence joins TRBV29-1 and TRBJ1-2; D is undetermined. This CDR3 contains 12 residues. The V gene lost 4 bases and the J gene lost 7 bases, with 13 bases spanning the gap. CDR1 and CDR2 (germline): SQVTM, ANQGSEA.